The 29 T cell receptor beta chains in this list originate from one sample, sequenced in a study of control samples from healthy donors and cancer patients. Clones were read by immunoSEQ multiplex PCR, and TCRdb kept only the in-frame ones, dropping some. Seen here are 130,000 or so clones, approximately 91% observed once, and the top ten hold roughly 3.2%. The sample consisted of blood. Source of these receptors: a man aged 50 to 59 in good health.

The V call is TRBV28, the J call TRBJ1-6; D is undetermined. This CDR3 spans 14 amino acids. CDR1 is MDHEN, CDR2 SYDVKM, per germline. Trimming removed 8 bases at V and 5 bases at J, with 13 bases between. CDR3 sequence (DNA): TGTGCCAGCCGTCAGGCGGAACATAATTCACCCCTCCACTTT. This translates into CASRQAEHNSPLHF. The variable domain in full, with the rest retrieved from reference TRBV28 and TRBJ1-6, is DVKVTQSSRYLVKRTGEKVFLECVQDMDHENMFWYRQDPGLGLRLIYFSYDVKMKEKGDIPEGYSVSREKKERFSLILESASTNQTSMYLCASRQAEHNSPLHFGNGTRLTVT.

This clone was counted between two and nine times. The rearrangement joins TRBV7-9 to TRBJ2-7; 9 nucleotides align to TRBD1. Germline CDR1 and CDR2: SEHNR and FQNEAQ (reference sequence). The CDR3 is 15 residues long. Trimming took 5 bases from V and 2 from J; bases not matched to a gene: 7. The DNA for the CDR3 is TGTGCCAGCAGCAAAGGGACAGGGATCGCCTACGAGCAGTACTTC. This gives the protein CASSKGTGIAYEQYF.

The rearrangement uses TRBV10-2 and TRBJ2-1, with 8 bases aligning to TRBD1. CDR1 is WSHSY, CDR2 SAAADI, per germline. CDR3 length: 16 amino acids. With 6 bases clipped from V and 4 bases from J, the junction kept 11 bases outside the gene matches. The CDR3 DNA reads as TGCGCCAGCAGCGACCCGGGACAGGCTCGATACAATGAGCAGTTCTTC. Translated: CASSDPGQARYNEQFF.

This rearrangement joins TRBV7-6 to TRBJ2-2; D is possibly TRBD1 (5 bases). The CDR3 length is 14 residues. The ends were cut back, 5 bases at V and 3 bases at J, with 10 bases in the middle. Germline CDR1 reads SGHVS; CDR2 reads FNYEAQ. CDR3 amino acids: CASSGAADTGELFF. The CDR3 bases are TGTGCCAGCAGCGGGGCAGCTGACACCGGGGAGCTGTTTTTT.

This rearrangement joins TRBV6-6 to TRBJ2-7, with D possibly TRBD1 on 6 matching bases. From germline, CDR1 is MNHNY and CDR2 SVGAGI (reference sequence). The ends were cut back, 8 bases at V and 2 bases at J, with 13 bases in the middle. The CDR3 covers 13 residues. The CDR3 protein is CASSTGSTYEQYF. Here the CDR3 DNA reads TGTGCCAGCTCAACAGGGAGTACCTACGAGCAGTACTTC.

This clone is a singleton in its sample. The chain has TRBV7-3 and TRBJ2-3, with 7 bases lining up with TRBD2. The CDR3 has 20 amino acids. J lost 11 bases, V lost 0 bases, and 26 bases had no gene match. The germline CDR1 and CDR2 sequences are SGHTA and FQGTGA. DNA for the CDR3: TGTGCCAGCAGCTTAACTGGGCTGGGTGGTGCCAGCGCGGGGGAGGGAAAGCAGTATTTT. Encoded protein: CASSLTGLGGASAGEGKQYF.

The chain combines TRBV3-1 (or the pseudogene TRBV3-2) with TRBJ2-1; D is possibly TRBD2 (7 bases). Germline CDR1 reads LGHDT; CDR2 reads YNNKEL (reference sequence). V shed 7 bases and J shed 9 bases, with 19 bases lying between them. There are 14 residues in the CDR3. The chain's CDR3 is CASTMGRGMLEQFF. The CDR3 region has the DNA TGTGCCAGCACTATGGGGAGGGGGATGCTTGAGCAGTTCTTC.

V gene TRBV11-2 combines with J gene TRBJ1-3; D not certain. Germline lookup yields CDR1 SGHAT and CDR2 FQNNGV. V lost 5 bases to trimming and J lost 0 bases, with 8 bases between them. The CDR3 contains 14 residues. The CDR3 loop reads CASSTSHSGNTIYF. The CDR3 DNA is TGTGCCAGCAGCACATCCCACTCTGGAAACACCATATATTTT.

The chain carries TRBV5-1 and TRBJ2-2; TRBD1 or TRBD2 may be the D gene (5 bases each). There are 14 residues in the CDR3. V was cut by 4 bases and J by 5 bases, with 12 bases left in between. CDR1 is SGHRS, CDR2 YFSETQ, per germline. This CDR3 reads CASSGDGKTGELFF. The DNA of the CDR3 is TGCGCCAGCAGCGGGGACGGGAAGACCGGGGAGCTGTTTTTT.

The chain has TRBV10-3 and TRBJ1-4, with 7 bases aligning to TRBD1. V trimming: 10 bases; J trimming: 6 bases; junction bases outside the gene matches: 8. CDR1 is ENHRY, CDR2 SYGVKD, per germline. There are 13 residues in the CDR3. CDR3 nucleotides: TGTGCCACGAGCGGGACAGAGGATGAAAAACTGTTTTTT. Translating it yields CATSGTEDEKLFF.

The gene calls are TRBV28 and TRBJ2-5; D gene ambiguous. In germline, CDR1 is MDHEN, CDR2 SYDVKM. The CDR3 sequence is 13 residues long. V was trimmed by 7 bases and J by 5 bases, leaving 14 bases between them. CDR3 residues: CASIPYLGETQYF. The CDR3 bases are TGTGCCAGCATCCCCTATTTAGGGGAGACCCAGTACTTC.

The CDR3 spells CASSRQANQPQHF. CDR3 DNA: TGCGCCAGCAGCCGACAGGCTAATCAGCCCCAGCATTTT. This sequence joins TRBV4-1 and TRBJ1-5, with D possibly being TRBD1 (6 bases). Germline CDR1 and CDR2: MGHRA and YSYEKL. Trimming removed 4 bases from V and 4 bases from J, with 8 bases in between. This CDR3 has 13 amino acids.

This clone was detected only a few times. The chain employs TRBV7-9 and TRBJ2-7, with 7 bases aligning to TRBD1. The V and J ends lost 4 bases and 4 bases, in that order; junction bases with no gene match: 16. Per germline, CDR1 SEHNR and CDR2 FQNEAQ (reference sequence). The CDR3 is made up of 17 amino acids. The CDR3 DNA reads TGTGCCAGCAGCTCCGCCCCTCTAGGGGGCCCCGGGTACGAGCAGTACTTC. Translated, it gives CASSSAPLGGPGYEQYF.

The V call is TRBV4-1, the J call TRBJ1-2, with D unclear. CDR1 is MGHRA and CDR2 is YSYEKL in the germline V gene. The CDR3 is 15 residues long. Trimming pared 1 base from V and 4 bases from J, leaving 13 bases between. The chain's CDR3 is CASSQAPGSLYGYTF. DNA for the CDR3: TGCGCCAGCAGCCAAGCGCCGGGATCCCTCTATGGCTACACCTTC.

The genes are TRBV7-9 and TRBJ1-4; 7 bases map to TRBD1. Germline V gene data show CDR1 as SEHNR and CDR2 as FQNEAQ (reference sequence). Trimming removed 6 bases from V and 2 bases from J; junction bases left unmatched: 6. The CDR3 length is 15 residues. CDR3 DNA sequence: TGTGCCAGCAGGGGGCCGGGACAGACTAATGAAAAACTGTTTTTT. This translates into CASRGPGQTNEKLFF.

The V and J genes are TRBV10-2 and TRBJ2-5, with TRBD2 matching 8 bases. Germline CDR1 and CDR2: WSHSY and SAAADI. This CDR3 has 17 amino acids. J was trimmed by 5 bases and V by 5 bases; bases with no gene match: 16. The CDR3 loop reads CASSPSGGQGAVETQYF. In DNA, the CDR3 is TGCGCCAGCAGTCCTTCGGGGGGGCAGGGAGCAGTGGAGACCCAGTACTTC.

The chain recombines TRBV30 with TRBJ1-2; D gene unclear. Trimming shortened V by 4 bases and J by 5 bases, and 17 bases separated the two germline ends. The CDR3 is 14 residues long. Germline CDR1 is GTSNPN and CDR2 is SVGIG (reference sequence). This chain's CDR3 is CAWKGLLLGYGYTF. The DNA for the CDR3 is TGTGCCTGGAAAGGACTTCTTCTTGGGTATGGCTACACCTTC.

The chain has TRBV7-2 and TRBJ2-1; 10 positions match TRBD2. This CDR3 is 16 amino acids long. The V gene's germline CDR1 is SGHTA and CDR2 FQGNSA. The trim removed 4 bases at V and 3 bases at J, leaving 6 bases unmatched. In DNA, the CDR3 is TGTGCCAGCAGCTCCCAGACTAGCGGGTTCTACAATGAGCAGTTCTTC. Protein product: CASSSQTSGFYNEQFF.

The chain uses TRBV3-1 (or the pseudogene TRBV3-2) and TRBJ2-2, with D perhaps TRBD1 (6 bases). The ends were cut back, 2 bases at V and 3 bases at J, with 10 bases in the middle. This CDR3 region has 15 residues. Germline-derived CDR1 and CDR2 are LGHDT and YNNKEL (reference sequence). The CDR3 DNA sequence: TGTGCCAGCAGCCAAAGACAGGTTGACACCGGGGAGCTGTTTTTT. Its protein is CASSQRQVDTGELFF.

This clone has a single count. The V and J genes are TRBV10-3 and TRBJ1-3; D perhaps matches TRBD1 (6 bases). The germline gives CDR1 ENHRY, CDR2 SYGVKD. Trimming took off 10 bases at V and 2 bases at J, with 12 bases between the two ends. The CDR3 has 13 residues. The CDR3 coding sequence is TGTGCCACCGGTGGGGGCACTGGAAACACCATATATTTT. Protein sequence: CATGGGTGNTIYF.

The V gene is TRBV7-8, the J gene TRBJ1-6; tentatively, D is TRBD1 (6 bases). The CDR3 totals 14 residues. V was pared by 2 bases and J by 7 bases, with 9 bases between. CDR1 is SGHVS and CDR2 is FQNEAQ in the germline V gene. CDR3 protein: CASSLLQGNSPLHF. DNA for the CDR3: TGTGCCAGCAGCTTACTGCAGGGGAATTCACCCCTCCACTTT.

This rearrangement joins TRBV19 to TRBJ1-5; 10 bases are a match to TRBD1. This CDR3 region has 15 residues. Trimming took 7 bases from V and 5 from J; bases not matched to a gene: 8. Germline V lookup: CDR1 LNHDA, CDR2 SQIVND (reference sequence). CDR3 DNA sequence: TGTGCCAGTACCGAGACAGGGGGCGAGGATCAGCCCCAGCATTTT. It specifies CASTETGGEDQPQHF.

The chain uses TRBV28 and TRBJ2-3, with TRBD1 identical over 7 bases. Germline V gene data show CDR1 as MDHEN and CDR2 as SYDVKM. This CDR3 contains 16 residues. The V gene end was trimmed by 6 bases and the J gene end by 3 bases; junction bases not matched to a gene: 12. The CDR3 here is CASSGEGAEWTDTQYF. The CDR3 region has the DNA TGTGCCAGCAGCGGCGAGGGGGCCGAATGGACAGATACGCAGTATTTT.

The CDR3 loop is CASSLQGAIAKNIQYF. Written as DNA, the CDR3 is TGTGCCAGTAGTCTGCAGGGGGCTATAGCCAAAAACATTCAGTACTTC. The gene calls are TRBV19 and TRBJ2-4; TRBD1 agrees at 8 bases. The CDR3 loop spans 16 amino acids. The junction had 6 bases not matched to a gene; V was cut back by 5 bases and J by 0 bases. Germline V gene sequence: CDR1 LNHDA, CDR2 SQIVND (reference sequence).

In this sample, this clone turned up once. The chain couples TRBV13 to TRBJ2-2, with D unclear. Trimming cost V 6 bases and J 1 base, with 6 bases left between them. The CDR3 extends over 13 amino acids. CDR1 and CDR2 (germline): PRHDT, FYEKMQ (reference sequence). This CDR3 is CASSTENTGELFF. The CDR3 DNA follows: TGTGCCAGCAGTACAGAGAACACCGGGGAGCTGTTTTTT.

This clone was counted a few times. The rearrangement links TRBV11-2 to TRBJ1-1; D is unclear. V lost 5 bases and J lost 7, with 11 bases in between. Germline V gene data show CDR1 as SGHAT and CDR2 as FQNNGV. The CDR3 length is 12 residues. DNA for the CDR3: TGTGCCAGCAGCCCTGGTTGGGATGAAGCTTTCTTT. This codes for CASSPGWDEAFF.

The V gene is TRBV28, the J gene TRBJ1-5; unclear D gene. Germline V lookup: CDR1 MDHEN, CDR2 SYDVKM. CDR3 length: 12 amino acids. V lost 7 bases, J lost 4 bases, and 8 bases lay in between. CDR3 bases: TGTGCCAGCAACAAGATGAATCAGCCCCAGCATTTT. Amino acid sequence: CASNKMNQPQHF.

The V gene is TRBV5-1, the J gene TRBJ1-1; 7 bases are shared with TRBD1. This CDR3 spans 14 amino acids. CDR1 is SGHRS and CDR2 is YFSETQ in the germline V gene. J gave up 8 bases and V 4 bases, and 11 bases lay outside the gene matches. The CDR3 region is CASSSQTGVEEAFF. The CDR3 DNA follows: TGCGCCAGCAGCAGCCAAACAGGGGTAGAGGAAGCTTTCTTT.

The chain carries TRBV3-1 (or the pseudogene TRBV3-2) and TRBJ2-7; the D gene is possibly TRBD2 (6 bases). The CDR3 runs to 14 residues. Germline assignment: CDR1 LGHDT and CDR2 YNNKEL (reference sequence). Trimming took 4 bases from V and 2 from J, leaving 12 bases between them. The CDR3 spells CASSPVPGAYEQYF. CDR3 bases: TGTGCCAGCAGCCCAGTCCCGGGGGCCTACGAGCAGTACTTC.